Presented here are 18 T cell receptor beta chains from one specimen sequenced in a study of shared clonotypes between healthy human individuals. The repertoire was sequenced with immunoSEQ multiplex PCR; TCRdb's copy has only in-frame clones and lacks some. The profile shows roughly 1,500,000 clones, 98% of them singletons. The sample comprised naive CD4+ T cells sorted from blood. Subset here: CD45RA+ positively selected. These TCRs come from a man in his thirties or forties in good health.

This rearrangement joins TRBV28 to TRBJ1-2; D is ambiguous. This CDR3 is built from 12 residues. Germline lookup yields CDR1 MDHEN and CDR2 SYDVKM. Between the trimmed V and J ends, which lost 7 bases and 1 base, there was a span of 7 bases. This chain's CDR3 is CASKEGNYGYTF. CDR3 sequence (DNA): TGTGCCAGCAAGGAGGGTAACTATGGCTACACCTTC.

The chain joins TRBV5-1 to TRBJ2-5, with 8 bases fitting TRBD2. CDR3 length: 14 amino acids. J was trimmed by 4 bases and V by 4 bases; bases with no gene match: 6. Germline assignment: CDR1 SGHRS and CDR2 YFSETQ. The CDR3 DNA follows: TGCGCCAGCAGCAGCGGGAGACTGGTAGAGACCCAGTACTTC. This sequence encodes CASSSGRLVETQYF.

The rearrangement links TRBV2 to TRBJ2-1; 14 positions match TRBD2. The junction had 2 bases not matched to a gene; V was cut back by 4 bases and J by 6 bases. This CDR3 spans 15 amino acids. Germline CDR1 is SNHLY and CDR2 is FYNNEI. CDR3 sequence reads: CASSGTSGRPNEQFF. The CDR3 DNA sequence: TGTGCCAGCAGTGGGACTAGCGGGAGGCCCAATGAGCAGTTCTTC. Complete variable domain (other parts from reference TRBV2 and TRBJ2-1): EPEVTQTPSHQVTQMGQEVILRCVPISNHLYFYWYRQILGQKVEFLVSFYNNEISEKSEIFDDQFSVERPDGSNFTLKIRSTKLEDSAMYFCASSGTSGRPNEQFFGPGTRLTVL.

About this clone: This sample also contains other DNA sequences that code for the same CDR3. The CDR3 DNA sequence: TGCGCCAGCAGCTTGTTGGCGGACCAAGAGACCCAGTACTTC. It is translated as CASSLLADQETQYF. This rearrangement joins TRBV5-1 to TRBJ2-5; D is unresolved. Germline V gene sequence: CDR1 SGHRS, CDR2 YFSETQ. The CDR3 is made up of 14 amino acids. V was shortened by 1 base and J by 0 bases, with 7 bases between the two germline ends.

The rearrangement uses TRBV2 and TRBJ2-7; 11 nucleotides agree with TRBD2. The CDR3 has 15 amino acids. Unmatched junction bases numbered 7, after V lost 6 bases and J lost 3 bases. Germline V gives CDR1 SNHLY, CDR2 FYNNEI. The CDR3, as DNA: TGTGCCAGCAGAAACTCCGGGACTAGCGGCTACGAGCAGTACTTC. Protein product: CASRNSGTSGYEQYF.

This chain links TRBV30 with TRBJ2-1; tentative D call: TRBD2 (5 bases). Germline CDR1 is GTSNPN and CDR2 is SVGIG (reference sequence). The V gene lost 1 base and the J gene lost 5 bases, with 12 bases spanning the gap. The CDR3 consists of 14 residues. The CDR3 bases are TGTGCCTGGAGTGACACTAGTTATGACAATGAGCAGTTCTTC. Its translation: CAWSDTSYDNEQFF.

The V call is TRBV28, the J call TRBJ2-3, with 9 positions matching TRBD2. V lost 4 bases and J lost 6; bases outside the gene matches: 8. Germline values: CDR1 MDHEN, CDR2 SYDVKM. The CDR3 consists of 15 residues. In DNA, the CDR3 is TGTGCCAGCAGTTATTGGACTAGCGTTACGGATACGCAGTATTTT. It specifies CASSYWTSVTDTQYF.

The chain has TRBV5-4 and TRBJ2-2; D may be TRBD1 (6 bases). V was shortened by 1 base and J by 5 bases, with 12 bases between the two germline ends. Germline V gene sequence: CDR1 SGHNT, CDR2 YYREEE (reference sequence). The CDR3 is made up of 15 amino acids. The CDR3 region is CASSLHGTPTGELFF. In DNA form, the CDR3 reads TGTGCCAGCAGCTTGCACGGGACACCGACCGGGGAGCTGTTTTTT.

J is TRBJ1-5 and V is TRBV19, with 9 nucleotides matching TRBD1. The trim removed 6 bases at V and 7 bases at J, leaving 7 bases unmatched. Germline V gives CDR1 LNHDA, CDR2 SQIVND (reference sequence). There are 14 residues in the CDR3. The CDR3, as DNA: TGTGCCAGTAGCTCACAGGGGGCTGGGCAGCCCCAGCATTTT. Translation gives CASSSQGAGQPQHF.

CDR3 in DNA: TGCGCCAGCAGCTTGGGGACCCGTTCCGAGCAGTACTTC. It codes for CASSLGTRSEQYF. This chain uses TRBV5-1 with TRBJ2-7, with D uncertain. CDR1 is SGHRS and CDR2 is YFSETQ in the germline V gene. Trimming removed 0 bases at V and 6 bases at J, with 10 bases between. This CDR3 has 13 residues. Full variable domain (rest looked up from reference TRBV5-1 and TRBJ2-7): KAGVTQTPRYLIKTRGQQVTLSCSPISGHRSVSWYQQTPGQGLQFLFEYFSETQRNKGNFPGRFSGRQFSNSRSEMNVSTLELGDSALYLCASSLGTRSEQYFGPGTRLTVT.

The chain's CDR3 is CSVRAGANVLTF. The DNA for the CDR3 is TGCAGCGTCAGGGCTGGGGCCAACGTCCTGACTTTC. This chain joins TRBV29-1 and TRBJ2-6; perhaps TRBD1 as D (5 bases). Germline CDR1 reads SQVTM; CDR2 reads ANQGSEA. This CDR3 has 12 residues. V was shortened by 6 bases and J by 2 bases, with 5 bases between the two germline ends.

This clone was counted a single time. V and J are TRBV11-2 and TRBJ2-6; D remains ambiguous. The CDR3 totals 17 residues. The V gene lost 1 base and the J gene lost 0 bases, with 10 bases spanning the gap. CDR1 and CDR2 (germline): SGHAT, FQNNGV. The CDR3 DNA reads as TGTGCCAGCAGCTTAGGTCCCCGGAGCTCTGGGGCCAACGTCCTGACTTTC. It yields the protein CASSLGPRSSGANVLTF.

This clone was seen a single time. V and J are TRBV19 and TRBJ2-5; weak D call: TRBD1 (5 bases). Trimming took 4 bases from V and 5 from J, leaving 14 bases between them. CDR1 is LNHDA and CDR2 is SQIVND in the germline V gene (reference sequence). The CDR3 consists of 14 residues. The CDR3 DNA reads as TGTGCCAGTAGTAACCCGACAGTGTCGGAGACCCAGTACTTC. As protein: CASSNPTVSETQYF.

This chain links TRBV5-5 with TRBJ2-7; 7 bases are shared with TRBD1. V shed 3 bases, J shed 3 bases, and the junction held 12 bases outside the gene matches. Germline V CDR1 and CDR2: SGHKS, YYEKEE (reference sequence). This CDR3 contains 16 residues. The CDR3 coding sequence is TGTGCCAGCAGCTCGATTTCACCTCCAGGGGGCTACGAGCAGTACTTC. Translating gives CASSSISPPGGYEQYF.

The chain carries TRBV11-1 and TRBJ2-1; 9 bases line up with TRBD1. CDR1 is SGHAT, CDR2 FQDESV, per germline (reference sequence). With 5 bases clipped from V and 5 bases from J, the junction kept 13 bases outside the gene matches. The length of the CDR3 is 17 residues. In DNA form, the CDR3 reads TGTGCCAGCAGCCACTGGACAGGGGACCCCCGACACAATGAGCAGTTCTTC. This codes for CASSHWTGDPRHNEQFF.

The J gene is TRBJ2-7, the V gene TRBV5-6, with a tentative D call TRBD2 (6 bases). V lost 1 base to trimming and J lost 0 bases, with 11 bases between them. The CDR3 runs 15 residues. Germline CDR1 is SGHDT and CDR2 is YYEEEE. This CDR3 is CASSLRGYSSYEQYF. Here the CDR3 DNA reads TGTGCCAGCAGCTTGCGGGGGTATAGCTCCTACGAGCAGTACTTC.

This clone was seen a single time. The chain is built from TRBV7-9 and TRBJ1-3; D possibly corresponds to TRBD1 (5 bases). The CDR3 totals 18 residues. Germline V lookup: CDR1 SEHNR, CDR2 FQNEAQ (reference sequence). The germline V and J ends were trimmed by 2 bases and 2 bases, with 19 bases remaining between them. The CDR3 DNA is TGTGCCAGCAGCTTACAGGGAAGTGTGTCCAACGCTGGAAACACCATATATTTT. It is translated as CASSLQGSVSNAGNTIYF.

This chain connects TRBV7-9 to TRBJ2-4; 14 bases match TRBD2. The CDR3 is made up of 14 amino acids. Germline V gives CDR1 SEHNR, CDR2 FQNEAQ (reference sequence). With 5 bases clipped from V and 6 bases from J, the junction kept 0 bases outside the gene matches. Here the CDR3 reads CASSGTSGRNIQYF. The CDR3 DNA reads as TGTGCCAGCAGCGGGACTAGCGGGAGAAACATTCAGTACTTC.